Given below is one T cell receptor (beta chain) in context. Until they underwent thyroid surgery, no patient had received any treatment. TCRdb re-called the PCR reads with MiXCR. Among tens of thousands of clones listed, about 17% were seen once. The entry originates in a study of metastatic and nonmetastatic thyroid tumors. V was pared by 3 bases and J by 8 bases, with 11 bases of the junction left unmatched. Looked up from germline, CDR1 is GTSNPN and CDR2 is SVGIG (reference sequence). The CDR3 spans 14 residues. This TCR was recovered from a female donor with papillary thyroid cancer or a benign thyroid nodule (not recorded which). Some clones in this sample may be carry-over from other donors' samples. The sequencing sample was made of tumor tissue. The V call is TRBV30, the J call TRBJ1-1; 8 nucleotides agree with TRBD1. The CDR3 protein is CAWRSRGRKGEAFF. In DNA, the CDR3 is TGTGCCTGGAGATCCAGGGGGCGAAAAGGCGAAGCTTTCTTT.